This is a list of T cell receptor beta chains from one sample in a study of T-cell reconstitution after alpha-beta-depleted transplantation in children. TCRdb recomputed calls from the PCR reads with MiXCR, one row per CDR3 protein. The table lists 400,000 to 450,000 distinct CDR3 sequences, approximately 42% of them singletons. The sample here was PBMCs, taken before TCRalphabeta/CD19-depleted stem cell transplant. The source of these receptors is a girl aged 2-15 years with aplastic anemia, due to receive a stem cell transplant. CDR3s include the opening cysteine and the closing phenylalanine or tryptophan. Each record gives: D gene, clone size, J gene, V gene, CDR3 protein, CDR3 DNA. A D gene is named only where the DNA matches it firmly. Expanded clones get a size class; other rows say once, few or many, or leave the size out.

>.|.|TRBJ1-3|TRBV7-6
CASSPSLLRTSFSGNTIYF
TGTGCCAGCAGCCCTAGCCTCCTGAGGACGTCTTTCTCTGGAAACACCATATATTTT
>.|few|TRBJ1-2|TRBV7-2
CASSTDPPPIGYTF
TGTGCCAGCAGCACAGACCCTCCTCCGATCGGCTACACCTTC
>TRBD2|few|TRBJ2-7|TRBV19
CASSIGGGSSYEQYF
TGTGCCAGTAGTATAGGCGGCGGGAGCTCCTACGAGCAGTACTTC
>TRBD2|.|TRBJ2-1|TRBV7-9
CASSLKSSGIGYEQFF
TGTGCCAGCAGCCTTAAAAGTAGCGGGATCGGGTATGAGCAGTTCTTC
>.|many|TRBJ1-2|TRBV30
CAWSLNYGYTF
TGTGCCTGGAGCCTAAACTATGGCTACACCTTC
>.|.|TRBJ2-1|TRBV11-2
CASSLARASVGVNEQFF
TGTGCCAGCAGCTTAGCTCGCGCTTCCGTGGGCGTTAATGAGCAGTTCTTC
>.|few|TRBJ1-6|TRBV15
CATSREWGGEPPLHF
TGTGCCACCAGCAGAGAGTGGGGCGGGGAACCACCCCTCCACTTT
>.|.|TRBJ2-5|TRBV7-2
CASSLGGSRQTQYF
TGTGCCAGCAGCTTGGGGGGCTCGCGGCAGACCCAGTACTTC
>.|many|TRBJ1-2|TRBV20-1
CSAIRDFNYGYTF
TGCAGTGCTATTAGAGACTTTAACTATGGCTACACCTTC
>TRBD2|.|TRBJ2-1|TRBV6-2/TRBV6-3
CASSYGLVVNNEQFF
TGTGCCAGCAGTTATGGACTAGTAGTTAACAATGAGCAGTTCTTC
>TRBD1|.|TRBJ2-5|TRBV20-1
CSARKDRIETQYF
TGCAGTGCTCGAAAGGACAGGATCGAGACCCAGTACTTC
>TRBD1|few|TRBJ2-7|TRBV27
CASRDSGQSPYEQYF
TGTGCCAGCAGGGATTCGGGACAGTCCCCTTACGAGCAGTACTTC
>TRBD1|.|TRBJ2-2|TRBV20-1
CSAREDRENTGELFF
TGCAGTGCTAGAGAGGACAGGGAGAACACCGGGGAGCTGTTTTTT
>TRBD2|.|TRBJ2-2|TRBV20-1
CSASGRGTGELFF
TGCAGTGCTAGCGGGAGGGGCACCGGGGAGCTGTTTTTT
>.|.|TRBJ1-4|TRBV27
CASSLSPGTIEKLFF
TGTGCCAGCAGTTTATCTCCGGGAACTATTGAAAAACTGTTTTTT
>.|few|TRBJ2-7|TRBV7-2
CASSLGPGYPYEQYF
TGTGCCAGCAGCTTAGGTCCAGGGTACCCCTACGAGCAGTACTTC
>.|many|TRBJ1-4|TRBV20-1
CSAIQEEGGGELFF
TGCAGTGCTATTCAAGAGGAGGGGGGAGGGGAACTGTTTTTT
>.|many|TRBJ2-3|TRBV4-1
CASSQASKGGGTDTQYF
TGCGCCAGCAGCCAGGCCTCGAAAGGAGGGGGGACAGATACGCAGTATTTT
>TRBD1|.|TRBJ2-7|TRBV28
CASRMTGGFSYEQYF
TGTGCCAGCAGGATGACAGGGGGTTTCTCCTACGAGCAGTACTTC
>.|few|TRBJ2-1|TRBV28
CASREKGPEPNEQFF
TGTGCCAGCAGGGAAAAGGGGCCAGAGCCCAATGAGCAGTTCTTC
>.|.|TRBJ2-5|TRBV29-1
CSVSNPRKKGEQETQYF
TGCAGCGTGTCGAATCCCCGGAAAAAGGGGGAACAAGAGACCCAGTACTTC
>.|few|TRBJ2-5|TRBV5-1
CASSFFKRGELRETQYF
TGCGCCAGCAGCTTTTTCAAGCGCGGGGAACTCCGAGAGACCCAGTACTTC
>.|.|TRBJ2-1|TRBV30
CAWSAIIYNEQFF
TGTGCCTGGAGCGCTATAATATACAATGAGCAGTTCTTC
>TRBD1|many|TRBJ2-5|TRBV3-1
CASSQEGRDRLETQYF
TGTGCCAGCAGCCAAGAAGGCAGGGACAGGTTAGAGACCCAGTACTTC
>.|few|TRBJ2-1|TRBV7-9
CASSLSESGYNEHFF
TGTGCCAGCAGCTTATCCGAGTCCGGGTACAATGAGCATTTCTTC
>.|.|TRBJ2-2|TRBV20-1
CSARDGAGSGELFF
TGCAGTGCTAGAGATGGGGCGGGGAGCGGGGAGCTGTTTTTT
>TRBD1|many|TRBJ2-5|TRBV12-3/TRBV12-4
CASSFRQGFQETQYF
TGTGCCAGCAGTTTCCGACAGGGTTTCCAAGAGACCCAGTACTTC
>TRBD2|many|TRBJ2-4|TRBV20-1
CSAFPGLGISYF
TGCAGTGCCTTCCCGGGACTAGGAATCTCCTACTTC
>.|once|TRBJ2-1|TRBV5-1
CASSLNRGYEFF
TGCGCCAGCAGCTTGAACCGGGGGTATGAGTTCTTC
>.|.|TRBJ2-7|TRBV25-1
CASSESSAEQYF
TGTGCCAGCAGTGAGTCCTCAGCCGAGCAGTACTTC
>TRBD2|.|TRBJ2-7|TRBV6-5
CASSSSAGESEQYF
TGTGCCAGCAGTTCCAGCGCGGGAGAGAGCGAGCAGTACTTC
>.|.|TRBJ2-7|TRBV20-1
CSAKTSQGWEQYF
TGCAGTGCCAAAACCTCCCAAGGGTGGGAGCAGTACTTC
>TRBD2|.|TRBJ2-1|TRBV29-1
CSGVGTSGEGEQFF
TGCAGCGGCGTTGGGACTAGCGGTGAAGGTGAGCAGTTCTTC
>TRBD2|many|TRBJ2-5|TRBV7-9
CASSSLIGLAGTETQYF
TGTGCCAGCAGCTCCCTGATTGGACTAGCGGGAACGGAGACCCAGTACTTC
>.|.|TRBJ2-2|TRBV10-2
CASRAGLKDTGELFF
TGCGCCAGCAGGGCGGGACTTAAAGACACCGGGGAGCTGTTTTTT
>TRBD1|many|TRBJ2-2|TRBV7-9
CASSLGPGQRNTGELFF
TGTGCCAGCAGCTTGGGCCCGGGACAGAGGAACACCGGGGAGCTGTTTTTT
>.|.|TRBJ1-2|TRBV5-1
CASSPGGPTNGYTF
TGCGCCAGCAGCCCGGGAGGGCCGACCAATGGCTACACCTTC
>TRBD1|.|TRBJ2-7|TRBV28
CASSRTGMGYEQYF
TGTGCCAGCAGTCGGACAGGGATGGGCTACGAGCAGTACTTC
>TRBD1|few|TRBJ1-5|TRBV28
CASSPGQGGNQPQHF
TGTGCCAGCAGTCCCGGACAGGGTGGCAATCAGCCCCAGCATTTT
>.|.|TRBJ2-1|TRBV13
CASSYFRRGGYAQFF
TGTGCCAGCAGCTACTTTAGGAGGGGGGGATACGCGCAGTTCTTC
>TRBD1|.|TRBJ2-2|TRBV12-3/TRBV12-4
CASNREGGDTGELFF
TGTGCCAGCAACCGCGAAGGGGGCGACACCGGGGAGCTGTTTTTT
>.|few|TRBJ2-1|TRBV27
CASSSLIGSSYNEQFF
TGTGCCAGCAGTTCCCTTATAGGAAGCTCCTACAATGAGCAGTTCTTC
>TRBD2|few|TRBJ2-7|TRBV6-1
CASSLTSVSREQYF
TGTGCCAGCAGTCTTACTAGCGTATCTCGCGAGCAGTACTTC
>TRBD2|.|TRBJ2-5|TRBV14
CASSQPGLGVLETQYF
TGTGCCAGCAGCCAGCCGGGACTAGGGGTTTTGGAGACCCAGTACTTC
>TRBD2|.|TRBJ2-1|TRBV5-1
CASSWGTMSKYNEQFF
TGCGCCAGCAGCTGGGGGACTATGTCGAAGTACAATGAGCAGTTCTTC
>TRBD2|once|TRBJ2-5|TRBV28
CASSLALMTSENYQETQYF
TGTGCCAGCAGTTTAGCTCTAATGACTAGCGAGAATTACCAAGAGACCCAGTACTTC
>.|.|TRBJ2-3|TRBV5-1
CASSWDQYTDTQYF
TGCGCCAGCAGCTGGGACCAATACACAGATACGCAGTATTTT
>.|.|TRBJ2-7|TRBV4-2
CASSQDLATPYEQYF
TGTGCCAGCAGCCAAGATCTAGCCACACCCTACGAGCAGTACTTC
>.|.|TRBJ2-7|TRBV12-3/TRBV12-4
CASSFWYSEEQYF
TGTGCCAGCAGTTTTTGGTACTCGGAGGAGCAGTACTTC
>.|.|TRBJ1-4|TRBV20-1
CSARDSGNEKLFF
TGCAGTGCTAGAGACAGCGGTAATGAAAAACTGTTTTTT
>TRBD2|many|TRBJ2-3|TRBV5-5
CASSSTSGSPDTQYF
TGTGCCAGCAGCTCGACTAGCGGGAGCCCAGATACGCAGTATTTT
>.|many|TRBJ1-5|TRBV29-1
CSATEGSNQPQHF
TGCAGCGCCACCGAGGGTAGCAATCAGCCCCAGCATTTT
>TRBD2|few|TRBJ2-2|TRBV6-2/TRBV6-3
CASSRLAENTGELFF
TGTGCCAGCAGTCGACTAGCGGAGAACACCGGGGAGCTGTTTTTT
>TRBD1|.|TRBJ2-3|TRBV20-1
CSAPRTGGRWTDTQYF
TGCAGTGCTCCCCGCACAGGGGGCCGCTGGACAGATACGCAGTATTTT